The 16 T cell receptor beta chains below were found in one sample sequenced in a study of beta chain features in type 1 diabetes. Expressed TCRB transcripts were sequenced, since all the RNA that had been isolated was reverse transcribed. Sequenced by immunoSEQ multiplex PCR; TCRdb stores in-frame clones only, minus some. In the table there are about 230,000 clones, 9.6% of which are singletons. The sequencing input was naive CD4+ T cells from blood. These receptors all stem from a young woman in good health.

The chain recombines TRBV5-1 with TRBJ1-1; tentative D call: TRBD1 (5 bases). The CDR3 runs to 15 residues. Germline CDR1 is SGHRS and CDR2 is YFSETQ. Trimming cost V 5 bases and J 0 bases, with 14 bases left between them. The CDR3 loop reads CASRSQAGLNTEAFF. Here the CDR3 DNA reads TGCGCCAGCAGGTCCCAGGCAGGGTTGAACACTGAAGCTTTCTTT.

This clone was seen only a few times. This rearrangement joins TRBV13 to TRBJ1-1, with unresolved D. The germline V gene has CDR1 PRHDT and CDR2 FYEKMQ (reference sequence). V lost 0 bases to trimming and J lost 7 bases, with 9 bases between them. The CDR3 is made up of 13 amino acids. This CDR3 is CASSLGFISEAFF. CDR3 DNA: TGTGCCAGCAGCTTAGGCTTTATCAGTGAAGCTTTCTTT.

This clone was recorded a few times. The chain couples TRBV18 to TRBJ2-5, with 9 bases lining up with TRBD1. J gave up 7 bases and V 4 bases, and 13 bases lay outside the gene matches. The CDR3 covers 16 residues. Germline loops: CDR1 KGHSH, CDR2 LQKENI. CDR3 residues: CASSHVPGQGRGTQYF. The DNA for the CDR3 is TGTGCCAGCTCACACGTCCCGGGACAGGGCCGGGGGACCCAGTACTTC.

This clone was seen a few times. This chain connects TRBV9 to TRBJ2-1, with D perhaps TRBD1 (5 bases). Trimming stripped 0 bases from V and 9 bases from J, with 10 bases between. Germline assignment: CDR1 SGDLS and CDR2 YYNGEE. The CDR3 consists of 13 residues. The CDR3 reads CASSVVGDGEQFF. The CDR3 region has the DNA TGTGCCAGCAGCGTAGTAGGGGATGGTGAGCAGTTCTTC.

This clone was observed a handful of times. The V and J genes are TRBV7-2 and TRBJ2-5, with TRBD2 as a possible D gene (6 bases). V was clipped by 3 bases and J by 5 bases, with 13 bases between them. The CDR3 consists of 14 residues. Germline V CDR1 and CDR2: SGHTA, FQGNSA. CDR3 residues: CASSFAGSSETQYF. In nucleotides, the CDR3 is TGTGCCAGCAGCTTTGCGGGGTCGTCGGAGACCCAGTACTTC.

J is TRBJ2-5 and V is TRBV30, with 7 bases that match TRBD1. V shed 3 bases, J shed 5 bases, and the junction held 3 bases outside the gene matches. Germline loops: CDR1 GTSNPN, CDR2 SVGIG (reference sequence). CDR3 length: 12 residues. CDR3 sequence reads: CAWSTGAETQYF. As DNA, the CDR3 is TGTGCCTGGAGCACAGGGGCCGAGACCCAGTACTTC.

The CDR3 bases are TGCGCCAGCAGTTACGGGACAGGAGCCGACAATGAGCAGTTCTTC. It specifies CASSYGTGADNEQFF. The V and J genes are TRBV5-1 and TRBJ2-1; 8 bases fit TRBD1. J lost 5 bases, V lost 5 bases, and 9 bases had no gene match. Germline lookup yields CDR1 SGHRS and CDR2 YFSETQ. This CDR3 contains 15 residues. Combining the CDR3 with reference TRBV5-1 and TRBJ2-1 gives the whole variable domain KAGVTQTPRYLIKTRGQQVTLSCSPISGHRSVSWYQQTPGQGLQFLFEYFSETQRNKGNFPGRFSGRQFSNSRSEMNVSTLELGDSALYLCASSYGTGADNEQFFGPGTRLTVL.

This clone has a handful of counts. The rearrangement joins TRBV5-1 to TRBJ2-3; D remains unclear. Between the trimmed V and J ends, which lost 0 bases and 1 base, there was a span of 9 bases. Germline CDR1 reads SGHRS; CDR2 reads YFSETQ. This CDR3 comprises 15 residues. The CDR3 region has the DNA TGCGCCAGCAGCTTGGTCGGAGACCGCACAGATACGCAGTATTTT. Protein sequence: CASSLVGDRTDTQYF.

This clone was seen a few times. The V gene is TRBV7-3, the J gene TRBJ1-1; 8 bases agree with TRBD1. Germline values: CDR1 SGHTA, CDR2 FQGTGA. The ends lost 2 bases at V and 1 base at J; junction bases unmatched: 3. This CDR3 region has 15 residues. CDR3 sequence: CASSLFGQGNTEAFF. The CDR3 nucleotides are TGTGCCAGCAGCTTATTTGGACAGGGGAACACTGAAGCTTTCTTT.

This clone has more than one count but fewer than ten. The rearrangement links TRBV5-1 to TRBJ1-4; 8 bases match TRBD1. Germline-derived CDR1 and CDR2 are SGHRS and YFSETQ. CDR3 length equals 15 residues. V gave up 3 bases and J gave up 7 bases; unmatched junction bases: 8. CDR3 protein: CASSSDGTGGEKLFF. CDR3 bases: TGCGCCAGCAGCTCAGACGGGACAGGAGGTGAAAAACTGTTTTTT.

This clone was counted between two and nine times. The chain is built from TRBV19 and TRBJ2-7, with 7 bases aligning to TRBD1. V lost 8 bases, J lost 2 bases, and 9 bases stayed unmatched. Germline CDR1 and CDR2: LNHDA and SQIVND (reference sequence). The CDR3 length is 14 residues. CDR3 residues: CASRPTGTAYEQYF. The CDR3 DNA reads TGTGCCAGTCGACCTACGGGGACAGCCTACGAGCAGTACTTC.

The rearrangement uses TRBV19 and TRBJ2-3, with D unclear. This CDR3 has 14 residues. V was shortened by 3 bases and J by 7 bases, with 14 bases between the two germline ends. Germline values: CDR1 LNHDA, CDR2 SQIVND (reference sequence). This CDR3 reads CASSISRLGNTQYF. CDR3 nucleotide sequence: TGTGCCAGTAGTATCAGCAGGTTAGGTAATACGCAGTATTTT.

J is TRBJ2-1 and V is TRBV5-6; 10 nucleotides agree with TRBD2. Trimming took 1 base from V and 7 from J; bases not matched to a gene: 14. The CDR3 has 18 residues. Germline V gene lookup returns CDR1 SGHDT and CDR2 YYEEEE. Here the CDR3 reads CASSLRLAGASIWNEQFF. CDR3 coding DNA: TGTGCCAGCAGCTTGAGGCTAGCGGGGGCCAGCATTTGGAATGAGCAGTTCTTC.

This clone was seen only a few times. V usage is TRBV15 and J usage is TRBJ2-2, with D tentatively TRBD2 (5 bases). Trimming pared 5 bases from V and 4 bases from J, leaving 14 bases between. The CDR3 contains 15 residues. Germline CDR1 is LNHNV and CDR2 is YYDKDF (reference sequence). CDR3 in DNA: TGTGCCACCAGCCCGTCCGGGATACCCACCGGGGAGCTGTTTTTT. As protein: CATSPSGIPTGELFF.

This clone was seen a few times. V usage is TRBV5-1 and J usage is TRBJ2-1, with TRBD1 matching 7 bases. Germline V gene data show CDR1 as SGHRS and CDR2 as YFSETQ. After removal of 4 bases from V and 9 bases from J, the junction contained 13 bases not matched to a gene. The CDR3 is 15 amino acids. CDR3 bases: TGCGCCAGCAGCCCCGACCCCATACAGGGGTTTGAGCAGTTCTTC. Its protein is CASSPDPIQGFEQFF.

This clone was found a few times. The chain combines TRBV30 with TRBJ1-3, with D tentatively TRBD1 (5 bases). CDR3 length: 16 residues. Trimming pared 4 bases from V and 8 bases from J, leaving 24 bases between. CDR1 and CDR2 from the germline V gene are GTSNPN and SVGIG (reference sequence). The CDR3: CAWKRGGGLLGDTIYF. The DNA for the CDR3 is TGTGCCTGGAAAAGGGGCGGGGGTCTTCTAGGTGACACCATATATTTT.